The table lists the clone carrying this TCR beta chain with a few counts. As yet, its antigen is unknown. Per the germline V gene, CDR1 is GTSNPN and CDR2 is SVGIG (reference sequence). V dropped 0 bases and J dropped 3 bases, with 8 bases sitting between them. The CDR3 consists of 13 residues. As every portion of the isolated RNA was reverse transcribed, the sequencing read expressed TCRB transcripts. The data were produced by immunoSEQ multiplex PCR, yet TCRdb's version contains in-frame clones alone and is incomplete. The top ten clones hold about 0.012% of a sample with 250,000 to 300,000 clones, roughly 25% of them seen once. This sample was included in a study of beta chain features in type 1 diabetes. Study observations and caveats: In every one of the four CD4+ subsets, TCRB CDR3s were moderately but significantly shorter in Type 1 diabetes patients.

The material sequenced was naive CD4+ T cells from blood. The rearrangement joins TRBV30 to TRBJ1-2; the D gene is possibly TRBD1 (6 bases). The sequence was collected from a woman in her twenties or thirties with type 1 diabetes. The CDR3 sequence is CAWSVEGDYGYTF. The CDR3 DNA sequence: TGTGCCTGGAGTGTTGAGGGGGACTATGGCTACACCTTC. Complete variable domain (other parts from reference TRBV30 and TRBJ1-2): SQTIHQWPATLVQPVGSPLSLECTVEGTSNPNLYWYRQAAGRGLQLLFYSVGIGQISSEVPQNLSASRPQDRQFILSSKKLLLSDSGFYLCAWSVEGDYGYTFGSGTRLTVV.